Listed below are T cell receptor beta chains from one sample, sequenced in a study of shared T cell receptors in the human thymus. Data came from immunoSEQ multiplex PCR; TCRdb stores just in-frame clones and leaves some out. The table has just under 550,000 clones, 75% to 80% seen once; the top ten hold around 0.012%. This sample also belongs to another study, concerning human thymus T cells.

The sequenced sample consisted of thymocytes. Receptors were obtained from a boy under two years old with a congenital heart defect. The conserved cysteine and the conserved F or W are not part of the CDR3 here. The size field is filled for only some rows; it gives once, few, many or a size class.

CDR3 protein: ASLPTDSSGNTIY; clone size: -; V gene: TRBV18; J gene: TRBJ1-3
CDR3 protein: ASSLDLTSGSTDTQY; clone size: -; V gene: TRBV27; J gene: TRBJ2-3
CDR3 protein: ASSQGTGAVNSGNTIY; clone size: once; V gene: TRBV4-1; J gene: TRBJ1-3
CDR3 protein: ASSSDRVMSTDTQY; clone size: -; V gene: TRBV28; J gene: TRBJ2-3
CDR3 protein: ASSSREGSNEQF; clone size: few; V gene: TRBV19; J gene: TRBJ2-1
CDR3 protein: SVEPFPFGRCYQETQY; clone size: -; V gene: TRBV29-1; J gene: TRBJ2-5
CDR3 protein: ASSYPGYNEQF; clone size: -; V gene: TRBV6-5; J gene: TRBJ2-1
CDR3 protein: ASLDALGDEQF; clone size: -; V gene: TRBV25-1; J gene: TRBJ2-1
CDR3 protein: ASSLTGSTDTQY; clone size: -; V gene: TRBV7-8; J gene: TRBJ2-3
CDR3 protein: ASSLSLDRGYEQY; clone size: -; V gene: TRBV5-1; J gene: TRBJ2-7
CDR3 protein: AWSPDIPYGYT; clone size: -; V gene: TRBV30; J gene: TRBJ1-2
CDR3 protein: ASSWGPGQGSSYYGYT; clone size: -; V gene: TRBV7-9; J gene: TRBJ1-2
CDR3 protein: ASSSKPQGVKSTQY; clone size: -; V gene: TRBV6-5; J gene: TRBJ2-3
CDR3 protein: ASSIDIGGPGNTIY; clone size: -; V gene: TRBV19; J gene: TRBJ1-3
CDR3 protein: ASSFRDRVHEQY; clone size: few; V gene: TRBV28; J gene: TRBJ2-7
CDR3 protein: ASSFTGTGGRNSLMRNGELF; clone size: -; V gene: TRBV27; J gene: TRBJ2-2
CDR3 protein: ASSLRPRSSYNEQF; clone size: few; V gene: TRBV7-3; J gene: TRBJ2-1
CDR3 protein: ASSPSDGGLHEQY; clone size: -; V gene: TRBV7-6; J gene: TRBJ2-7
CDR3 protein: ASSLEGYEQY; clone size: -; V gene: TRBV27; J gene: TRBJ2-7
CDR3 protein: ASSLRPQSSYEQY; clone size: -; V gene: TRBV11-3; J gene: TRBJ2-7
CDR3 protein: ASRGRGQETQY; clone size: few; V gene: TRBV2; J gene: TRBJ2-5
CDR3 protein: ASSKLAVLSYEQY; clone size: -; V gene: TRBV6-1; J gene: TRBJ2-7
CDR3 protein: ASSSAGTGSEKLF; clone size: -; V gene: TRBV5-4; J gene: TRBJ1-4
CDR3 protein: ASSRHQQGLAKNIQY; clone size: -; V gene: TRBV13; J gene: TRBJ2-4
CDR3 protein: ASMYTGVKNIQY; clone size: -; V gene: TRBV2; J gene: TRBJ2-4
CDR3 protein: ASSRPSSGPTTYEQY; clone size: -; V gene: TRBV7-9; J gene: TRBJ2-7
CDR3 protein: ASSHPGTTRRTDTQY; clone size: -; V gene: TRBV4-1; J gene: TRBJ2-3
CDR3 protein: ASSRDTQFTDTQY; clone size: once; V gene: TRBV2; J gene: TRBJ2-3
CDR3 protein: ASSPDRAGTEAF; clone size: -; V gene: TRBV14; J gene: TRBJ1-1
CDR3 protein: ASSGLAGANYNEQF; clone size: -; V gene: TRBV11-3; J gene: TRBJ2-1
CDR3 protein: ASSSTGAGELF; clone size: -; V gene: TRBV7-2; J gene: TRBJ2-2
CDR3 protein: ASGCPDCG; clone size: few; V gene: TRBV12-5; J gene: TRBJ1-2
CDR3 protein: ASSHRDRGREQY; clone size: -; V gene: TRBV18; J gene: TRBJ2-7
CDR3 protein: ASSLTPPRDVSLYEQY; clone size: -; V gene: TRBV5-4; J gene: TRBJ2-7
CDR3 protein: ASSLSKLAANTGELF; clone size: -; V gene: TRBV27; J gene: TRBJ2-2
CDR3 protein: ASSLGPLRGRDGETQY; clone size: -; V gene: TRBV11-3; J gene: TRBJ2-5
CDR3 protein: ASSPDRDRGVGEQY; clone size: once; V gene: TRBV7-7; J gene: TRBJ2-7
CDR3 protein: ASSQEKLARGGKETQY; clone size: -; V gene: TRBV4-2; J gene: TRBJ2-5
CDR3 protein: ASSLKWAGVYQPQH; clone size: few; V gene: TRBV28; J gene: TRBJ1-5
CDR3 protein: ASSSLADEQF; clone size: few; V gene: TRBV5-6; J gene: TRBJ2-1
CDR3 protein: ASSLIPHRHQGEAEAF; clone size: -; V gene: TRBV5-6; J gene: TRBJ1-1
CDR3 protein: ASSSTGEQY; clone size: -; V gene: TRBV6-6; J gene: TRBJ2-7
CDR3 protein: TSSLPPGEQY; clone size: once; V gene: TRBV1; J gene: TRBJ2-7
CDR3 protein: ASSLEGQGIYEQY; clone size: -; V gene: TRBV7-9; J gene: TRBJ2-7
CDR3 protein: ASSRTNGETQY; clone size: -; V gene: TRBV14; J gene: TRBJ2-5
CDR3 protein: ASRRQAPDTQY; clone size: -; V gene: TRBV10-1; J gene: TRBJ2-3
CDR3 protein: ASSYVPRGMDTEAF; clone size: -; V gene: TRBV6-5; J gene: TRBJ1-1
CDR3 protein: AWRTASGANVLT; clone size: -; V gene: TRBV30; J gene: TRBJ2-6
CDR3 protein: ASSQRPRDTIY; clone size: -; V gene: TRBV6-6; J gene: TRBJ1-3
CDR3 protein: ASSLADRWQF; clone size: once; V gene: TRBV7-9; J gene: TRBJ2-1
CDR3 protein: ASSLSLGHLNDRRSNEQF; clone size: few; V gene: TRBV7-3; J gene: TRBJ2-1
CDR3 protein: ASSLIKTSGMADTQY; clone size: -; V gene: TRBV7-2; J gene: TRBJ2-3
CDR3 protein: ASSPRENSMNTEAF; clone size: -; V gene: TRBV18; J gene: TRBJ1-1
CDR3 protein: ASSSDRGSTNEKLF; clone size: -; V gene: TRBV27; J gene: TRBJ1-4